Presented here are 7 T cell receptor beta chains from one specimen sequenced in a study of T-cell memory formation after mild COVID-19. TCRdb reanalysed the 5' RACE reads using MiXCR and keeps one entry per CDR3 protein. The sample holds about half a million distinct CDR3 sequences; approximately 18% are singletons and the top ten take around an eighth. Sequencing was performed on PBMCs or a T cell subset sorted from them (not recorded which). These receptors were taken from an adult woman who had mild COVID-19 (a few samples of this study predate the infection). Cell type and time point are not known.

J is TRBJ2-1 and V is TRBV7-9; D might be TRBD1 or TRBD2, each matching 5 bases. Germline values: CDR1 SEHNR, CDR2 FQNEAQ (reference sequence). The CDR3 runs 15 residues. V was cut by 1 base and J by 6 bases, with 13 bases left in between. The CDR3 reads CASSLVGTRSNEQFF. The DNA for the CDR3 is TGTGCCAGCAGCTTAGTAGGGACCCGCAGCAATGAGCAGTTCTTC.

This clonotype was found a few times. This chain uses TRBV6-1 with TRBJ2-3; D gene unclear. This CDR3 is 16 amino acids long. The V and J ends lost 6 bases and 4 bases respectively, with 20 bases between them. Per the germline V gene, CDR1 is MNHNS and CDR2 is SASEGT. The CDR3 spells CASSGFGLWVPDTQYF. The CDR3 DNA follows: TGTGCCAGCAGCGGATTCGGGTTGTGGGTTCCAGATACGCAGTATTTT.

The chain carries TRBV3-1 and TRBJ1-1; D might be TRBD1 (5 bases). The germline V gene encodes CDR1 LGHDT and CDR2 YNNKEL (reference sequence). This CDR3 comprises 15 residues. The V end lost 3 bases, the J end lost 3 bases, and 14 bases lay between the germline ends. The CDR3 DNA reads TGTGCCAGCAGCCACTCCGGAGTCAGGGACACTGAAGCTTTCTTT. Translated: CASSHSGVRDTEAFF.

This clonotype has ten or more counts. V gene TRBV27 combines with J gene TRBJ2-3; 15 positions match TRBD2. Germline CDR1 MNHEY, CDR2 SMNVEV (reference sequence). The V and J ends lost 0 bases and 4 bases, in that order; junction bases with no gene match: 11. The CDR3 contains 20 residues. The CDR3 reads CASSLSRPGLAGGGADTQYF. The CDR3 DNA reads TGTGCCAGCAGTTTATCCCGACCGGGACTAGCGGGAGGAGGGGCAGATACGCAGTATTTT.

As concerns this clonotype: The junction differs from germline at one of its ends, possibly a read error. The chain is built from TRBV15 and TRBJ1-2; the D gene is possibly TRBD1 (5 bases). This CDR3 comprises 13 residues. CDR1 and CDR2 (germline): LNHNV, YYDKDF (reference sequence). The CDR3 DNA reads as TGTGCCACCAGCACTCCGGGGCGCTATGTCTACACCTTC. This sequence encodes CATSTPGRYVYTF.

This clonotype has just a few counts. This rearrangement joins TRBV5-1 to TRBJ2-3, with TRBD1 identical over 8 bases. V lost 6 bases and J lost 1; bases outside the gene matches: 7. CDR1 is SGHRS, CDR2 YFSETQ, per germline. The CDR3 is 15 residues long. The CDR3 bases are TGCGCCAGCAACCTTCAGGGGGCCGGCACAGATACGCAGTATTTT. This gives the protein CASNLQGAGTDTQYF.

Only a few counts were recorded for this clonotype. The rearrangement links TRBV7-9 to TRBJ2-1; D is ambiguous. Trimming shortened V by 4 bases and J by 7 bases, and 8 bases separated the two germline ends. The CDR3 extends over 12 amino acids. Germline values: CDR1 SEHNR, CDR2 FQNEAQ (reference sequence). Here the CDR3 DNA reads TGTGCCAGCAGCTGGCTGGGGAATGAGCAGTTCTTC. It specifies CASSWLGNEQFF.